This T cell receptor (beta chain) was sequenced in a study of cytomegalovirus exposure and HLA in healthy donors. Broader study findings: Reported results showed that the classifier diagnosed cytomegalovirus status with high specificity and sensitivity.

Sequencing was performed with immunoSEQ multiplex PCR; in TCRdb, only in-frame clones are kept and a portion is missing. The table records a few hundred thousand clones, 86% of them present only once. In regard to this clone: What it binds is not known.

The origin of this receptor is a woman aged 18-30 years in good health and CMV-seronegative. Sequencing was carried out using PBMCs.

CDR3 coding DNA: TGTGCCAGCAGTGTGGGCGGGAGGGCATTGGAGCAGTTCTTC. It codes for CASSVGGRALEQFF. The V and J genes are TRBV6-5 and TRBJ2-1; 9 bases line up with TRBD2. The germline CDR1 and CDR2 sequences are MNHEY and SVGAGI. V dropped 5 bases and J dropped 10; count of bases not matched to a gene: 9. The CDR3 covers 14 residues.